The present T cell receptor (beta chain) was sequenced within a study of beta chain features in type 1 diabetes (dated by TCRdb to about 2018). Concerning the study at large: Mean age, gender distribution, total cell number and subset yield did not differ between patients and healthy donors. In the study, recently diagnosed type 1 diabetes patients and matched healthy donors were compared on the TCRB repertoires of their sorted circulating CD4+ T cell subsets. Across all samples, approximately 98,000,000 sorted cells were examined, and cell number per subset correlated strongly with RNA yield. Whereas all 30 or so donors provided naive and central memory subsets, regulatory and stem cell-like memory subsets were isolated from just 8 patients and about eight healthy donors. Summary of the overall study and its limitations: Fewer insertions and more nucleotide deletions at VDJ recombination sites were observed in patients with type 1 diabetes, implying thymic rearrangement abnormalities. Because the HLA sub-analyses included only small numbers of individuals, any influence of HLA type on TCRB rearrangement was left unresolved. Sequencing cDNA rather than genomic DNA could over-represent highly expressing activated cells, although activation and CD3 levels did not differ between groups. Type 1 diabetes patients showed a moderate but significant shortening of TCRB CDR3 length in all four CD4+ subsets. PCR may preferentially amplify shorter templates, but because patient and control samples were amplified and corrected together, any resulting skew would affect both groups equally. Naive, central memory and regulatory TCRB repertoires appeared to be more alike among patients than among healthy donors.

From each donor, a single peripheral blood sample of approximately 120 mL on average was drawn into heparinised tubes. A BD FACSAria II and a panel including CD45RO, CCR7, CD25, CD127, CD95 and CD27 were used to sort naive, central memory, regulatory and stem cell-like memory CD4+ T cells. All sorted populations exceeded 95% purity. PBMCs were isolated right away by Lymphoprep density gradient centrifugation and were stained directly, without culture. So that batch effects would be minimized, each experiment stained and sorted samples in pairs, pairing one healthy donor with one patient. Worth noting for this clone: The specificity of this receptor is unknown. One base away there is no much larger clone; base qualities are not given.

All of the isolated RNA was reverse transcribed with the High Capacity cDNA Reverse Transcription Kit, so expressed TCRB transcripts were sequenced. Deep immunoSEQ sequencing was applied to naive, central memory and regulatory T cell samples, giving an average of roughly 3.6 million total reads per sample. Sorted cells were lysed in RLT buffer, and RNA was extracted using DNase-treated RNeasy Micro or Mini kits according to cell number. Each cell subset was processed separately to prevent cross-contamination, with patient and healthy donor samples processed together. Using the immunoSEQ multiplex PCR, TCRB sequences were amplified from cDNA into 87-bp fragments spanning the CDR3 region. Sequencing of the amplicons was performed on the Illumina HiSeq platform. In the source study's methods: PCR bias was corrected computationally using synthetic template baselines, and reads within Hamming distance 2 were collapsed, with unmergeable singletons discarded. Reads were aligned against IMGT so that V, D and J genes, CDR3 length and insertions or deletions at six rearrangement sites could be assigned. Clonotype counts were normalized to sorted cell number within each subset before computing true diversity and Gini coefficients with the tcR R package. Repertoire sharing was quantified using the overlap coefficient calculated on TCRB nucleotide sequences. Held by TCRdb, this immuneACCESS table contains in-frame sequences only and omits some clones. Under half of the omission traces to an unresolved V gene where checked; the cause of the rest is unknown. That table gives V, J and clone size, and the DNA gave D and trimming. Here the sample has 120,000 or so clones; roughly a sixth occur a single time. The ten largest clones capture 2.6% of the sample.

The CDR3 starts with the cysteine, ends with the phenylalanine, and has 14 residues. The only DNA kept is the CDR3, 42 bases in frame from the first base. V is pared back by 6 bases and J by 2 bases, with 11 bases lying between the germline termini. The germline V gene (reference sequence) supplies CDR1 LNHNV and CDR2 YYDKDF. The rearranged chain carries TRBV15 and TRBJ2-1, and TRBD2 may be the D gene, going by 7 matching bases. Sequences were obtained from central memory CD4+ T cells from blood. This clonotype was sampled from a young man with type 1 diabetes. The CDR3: CATSLGGAYNEQFF. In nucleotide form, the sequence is TGTGCCACCAGTCTAGGGGGGGCCTACAATGAGCAGTTCTTC.